The 5 T cell receptor beta chains below were found in one sample sequenced in a study of monozygotic twins with cystic fibrosis. TCRdb keeps only in-frame clones here, not all; method: immunoSEQ multiplex PCR. The sample lists some 31,000 clones; around four fifths were seen once. The material sequenced was blood. All receptors derive from a girl aged 2 to 9 with cystic fibrosis.

The chain couples TRBV4-1 to TRBJ2-7, with a weak D call TRBD2 (6 bases). Germline V gene sequence: CDR1 MGHRA, CDR2 YSYEKL. This CDR3 is 13 amino acids long. V lost 0 bases, J lost 5 bases, and 8 bases lay in between. The CDR3 loop is CASSQDPGDEQYF. Written as DNA, the CDR3 is TGCGCCAGCAGCCAAGATCCGGGAGACGAGCAGTACTTC.

The chain employs TRBV10-2 and TRBJ1-2; no firm D call. The V and J ends lost 3 bases and 2 bases respectively, with 13 bases between them. Germline V gene lookup returns CDR1 WSHSY and CDR2 SAAADI. The CDR3 totals 15 residues. The CDR3 loop is CASSDQGQPNYGYTF. In DNA, the CDR3 is TGCGCCAGCAGTGATCAAGGTCAGCCGAACTATGGCTACACCTTC.

CDR3 coding DNA: TGTGCCAGCAGGGGGTACAATGAGCAGTTCTTC. This translates into CASRGYNEQFF. The rearrangement uses TRBV6-1 and TRBJ2-1, with no clear D. V was cut by 6 bases and J by 4 bases, with 4 bases left in between. The CDR3 has 11 residues. Germline CDR1 is MNHNS and CDR2 is SASEGT.

The chain joins TRBV7-2 to TRBJ1-5; 8 nucleotides line up with TRBD1. Germline CDR1 is SGHTA and CDR2 is FQGNSA. Germline trimming cut 4 bases from V and 4 bases from J; bases unmatched to any gene: 6. The CDR3 consists of 15 residues. Here the CDR3 reads CASSYGTGLNQPQHF. DNA for the CDR3: TGTGCCAGCAGCTACGGGACAGGCCTTAATCAGCCCCAGCATTTT.

The rearrangement uses TRBV30 and TRBJ1-5; tentative D call: TRBD1 (5 bases). Germline CDR1 and CDR2: GTSNPN and SVGIG (reference sequence). The ends were cut back, 2 bases at V and 7 bases at J, with 15 bases in the middle. This CDR3 has 14 residues. Here the CDR3 DNA reads TGTGCCTGGAGTACAGACCAGGGAGCCCAGCCCCAGCATTTT. It specifies CAWSTDQGAQPQHF.